What follows are 8 T cell receptor beta chains derived from one specimen sequenced in a study of T cells after yellow fever vaccination. MiXCR, run by TCRdb on the 5' RACE reads, gives a single entry per CDR3 protein. Altogether 500,000 to 650,000 distinct CDR3 sequences are present, 9% to 15% being singletons, with the ten largest covering under 15%. Specimen: PBMCs, collected on the day of the yellow fever booster vaccination. Receptor source: a young man who received the YFV17D yellow fever vaccine.

The gene calls are TRBV7-9 and TRBJ2-1; no reliable D call. The V end was cut by 1 base, the J end by 5 bases, with 15 bases between. The germline gives CDR1 SEHNR, CDR2 FQNEAQ (reference sequence). This CDR3 spans 16 amino acids. The CDR3 bases are TGTGCCAGCAGCTTAGAGAGTCACAATTGGGACAATGAGCAGTTCTTC. Encoded protein: CASSLESHNWDNEQFF.

V and J are TRBV11-2 and TRBJ2-5; D is possibly TRBD1 (6 bases). Germline V CDR1 and CDR2: SGHAT, FQNNGV. V was shortened by 4 bases and J by 10 bases, with 22 bases between the two germline ends. The CDR3 is 15 residues long. CDR3 sequence: CASSSLTGRREGQYF. CDR3 in DNA: TGTGCCAGCAGCTCGTTGACAGGAAGAAGAGAAGGCCAGTACTTC.

The CDR3, as DNA: TGTGCCAGTCCTAAGGGGGCGAATAAGGATACGCAGTATTTT. It codes for CASPKGANKDTQYF. The J gene is TRBJ2-3, the V gene TRBV19; TRBD1 aligns across 7 bases. Germline CDR1 is LNHDA and CDR2 is SQIVND (reference sequence). This CDR3 is 14 amino acids long. Trimming removed 8 bases from V and 6 bases from J; junction bases left unmatched: 11.

This clonotype appeared a few times. The chain carries TRBV4-3 and TRBJ2-3; D gene ambiguous. V was clipped by 2 bases and J by 6 bases, with 21 bases between them. CDR3 length equals 17 residues. The germline gives CDR1 LGHNA, CDR2 YSLEER. CDR3 region: CASSQLHSNNAADTQYF. The CDR3 DNA reads as TGCGCCAGCAGCCAATTGCATAGCAATAATGCTGCTGATACGCAGTATTTT.

This chain uses TRBV7-2 with TRBJ2-1; the D is unclear. Per the germline V gene, CDR1 is SGHTA and CDR2 is FQGNSA. The CDR3 length is 13 residues. Trimming stripped 2 bases from V and 3 bases from J, with 5 bases between. The CDR3 is CASSLSYYNEQFF. CDR3 DNA sequence: TGTGCCAGCAGCTTAAGCTACTACAATGAGCAGTTCTTC.

The V and J genes are TRBV5-1 and TRBJ2-7; 10 bases agree with TRBD2. V shed 4 bases, J shed 5 bases, and the junction held 6 bases outside the gene matches. The germline V gene encodes CDR1 SGHRS and CDR2 YFSETQ. The CDR3 is 14 residues long. This CDR3 is CASSEAGGWDEQYF. DNA for the CDR3: TGCGCCAGCAGCGAAGCGGGAGGGTGGGACGAGCAGTACTTC. The whole variable domain, filled in from reference TRBV5-1 and TRBJ2-7, reads KAGVTQTPRYLIKTRGQQVTLSCSPISGHRSVSWYQQTPGQGLQFLFEYFSETQRNKGNFPGRFSGRQFSNSRSEMNVSTLELGDSALYLCASSEAGGWDEQYFGPGTRLTVT.

V is TRBV6-2 or TRBV6-3 and J is TRBJ2-7, with 11 bases matching TRBD2. V lost 4 bases, J lost 7 bases, and 27 bases stayed unmatched. Germline CDR1 is MNHEY and CDR2 is SVGEGT. The CDR3 has 21 amino acids. The CDR3 sequence: CASSSGLRRDRIAGGPKEQYF. The CDR3 DNA reads as TGTGCCAGCAGTTCCGGACTCCGCCGGGACAGAATAGCGGGAGGGCCTAAAGAGCAGTACTTC.

The V and J genes are TRBV5-1 and TRBJ2-2, with TRBD1 matching 8 bases. The CDR3 is made up of 15 amino acids. Germline CDR1 SGHRS, CDR2 YFSETQ. The J segment lost 4 bases and the V segment lost 4 bases, leaving 6 bases of the junction unmatched. The CDR3 nucleotides read TGCGCCAGCAGCCAATGGCAGGGGGCCACCGGGGAGCTGTTTTTT. Translating gives CASSQWQGATGELFF. The complete variable domain, with remaining parts taken from reference TRBV5-1 and TRBJ2-2, reads KAGVTQTPRYLIKTRGQQVTLSCSPISGHRSVSWYQQTPGQGLQFLFEYFSETQRNKGNFPGRFSGRQFSNSRSEMNVSTLELGDSALYLCASSQWQGATGELFFGEGSRLTVL.